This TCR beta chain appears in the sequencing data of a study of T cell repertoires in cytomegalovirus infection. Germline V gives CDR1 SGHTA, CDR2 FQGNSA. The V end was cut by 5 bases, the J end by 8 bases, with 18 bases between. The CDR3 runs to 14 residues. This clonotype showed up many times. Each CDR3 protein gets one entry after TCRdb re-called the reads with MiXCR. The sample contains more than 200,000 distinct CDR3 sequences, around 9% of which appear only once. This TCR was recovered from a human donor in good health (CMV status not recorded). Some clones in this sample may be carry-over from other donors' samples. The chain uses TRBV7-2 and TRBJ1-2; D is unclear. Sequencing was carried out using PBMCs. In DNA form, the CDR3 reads TGTGCCAGCAGCGAAATGCGCCGAGTAATGGGCTACACCTTC. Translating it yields CASSEMRRVMGYTF.